This TCR beta chain was profiled in a study of control samples from healthy donors and cancer patients. V lost 1 base to trimming and J lost 4 bases, with 6 bases between them. The CDR3 sequence is 13 residues long. Details on this clone: Other DNA sequences in this specimen translate into the identical CDR3.

The assay was immunoSEQ multiplex PCR, and TCRdb's table has in-frame clones only and misses some. Of approximately 120,000 clones listed, around 89% are singletons. This receptor was taken from a woman in her forties or fifties in good health. Sequenced material: blood. The rearrangement uses TRBV12-3 or TRBV12-4 and TRBJ2-3; D is unclear. This CDR3 is CASSLVGADTQYF. Here the CDR3 DNA reads TGTGCCAGCAGTTTAGTTGGGGCAGATACGCAGTATTTT.